This entry is about one T cell receptor (beta chain). TCRdb's table, derived via immunoSEQ multiplex PCR, lists solely in-frame clones and lacks some. The data contain roughly 150,000 clones, about 87% of them singletons. Per the germline V gene, CDR1 is ENHRY and CDR2 is SYGVKD. The V end was cut by 2 bases, the J end by 0 bases, with 16 bases between. CDR3 length: 17 amino acids. These data belong to a study of blood T cell repertoires in COVID-19. The sequence was collected from a man older than 75 with acute or convalescent COVID-19. The specimen sequenced was peripheral blood. The V gene is TRBV10-3, the J gene TRBJ1-1, with D perhaps TRBD1 (6 bases). The chain's CDR3 is CAISEPGRGIMNTEAFF. The CDR3 nucleotides read TGTGCCATCAGTGAGCCTGGCAGGGGCATTATGAACACTGAAGCTTTCTTT.